These 15 T cell receptor beta chains originate from one sample sequenced in a study of post-analysis software for immune sequencing data. Unique molecular identifiers were carried by the TCR beta cDNA libraries. One entry per CDR3 protein results from TCRdb running MiXCR on the PCR reads. The sample shows approximately 770,000 distinct CDR3 sequences, about 43% of them seen only once. General study results and limits: Relative to controls, patients had several TRBV segments at higher frequency, with TRBV5-6, TRBV5-1 and TRBV20-1 among these.

Which antigens these TCRs recognize remains unknown. Sequenced: blood. These receptor sequences come from a girl aged 5 to 17 with multiple sclerosis.

This chain joins TRBV20-1 and TRBJ1-5; TRBD1 agrees at 8 bases. The trim removed 3 bases at V and 4 bases at J, leaving 14 bases unmatched. The CDR3 runs to 17 residues. From germline, CDR1 is DFQATT and CDR2 SNEGSKA (reference sequence). CDR3 in amino acids: CSASSTVTGVGNQPQHF. The CDR3 DNA is TGCAGTGCTAGTTCCACTGTGACAGGGGTCGGTAATCAGCCCCAGCATTTT.

The chain uses TRBV2 and TRBJ1-5; 8 bases fit TRBD1. CDR3 size: 15 residues. Germline V CDR1 and CDR2: SNHLY, FYNNEI. V was clipped by 5 bases and J by 3 bases; unmatched bases: 6. The DNA for the CDR3 is TGTGCCAGCAGTAAAGACAGGGGCCACAATCAGCCCCAGCATTTT. It is translated as CASSKDRGHNQPQHF.

This clonotype has more than one count but fewer than ten. This rearrangement joins TRBV3-1 to TRBJ1-1, with D possibly being TRBD1 (5 bases). The CDR3 is 14 amino acids. Germline CDR1 reads LGHDT; CDR2 reads YNNKEL (reference sequence). The V and J ends lost 0 bases and 5 bases respectively, with 10 bases between them. The CDR3 loop is CASSQEAGRTEAFF. As DNA, the CDR3 is TGTGCCAGCAGCCAAGAGGCAGGGAGAACTGAAGCTTTCTTT.

The J gene is TRBJ2-7, the V gene TRBV27; 9 nucleotides line up with TRBD2. Losses at the gene ends were 10 bases for V and 1 base for J; bases not matched to a gene: 8. The germline CDR1 and CDR2 sequences are MNHEY and SMNVEV (reference sequence). The CDR3 has 14 residues. For the CDR3, the DNA is TGTGCCACTCATAGCGGGAGCGTTTCCTACGAGCAGTACTTC. The encoded protein is CATHSGSVSYEQYF.

The chain couples TRBV7-2 to TRBJ2-3; TRBD1 might be the D (5 bases). Germline-derived CDR1 and CDR2 are SGHTA and FQGNSA. The V end lost 4 bases, the J end lost 2 bases, and 10 bases lay between the germline ends. The CDR3 has 14 residues. The CDR3 loop is CASSSPGHTDTQYF. The CDR3 nucleotides read TGTGCCAGCAGCTCTCCAGGACACACAGATACGCAGTATTTT.

The rearrangement links TRBV20-1 to TRBJ2-5, with D perhaps matching TRBD1 (6 bases). The assigned J gene may be wrong: the sequence end matches TRBJ2-7 better. Germline lookup yields CDR1 DFQATT and CDR2 SNEGSKA (reference sequence). The CDR3 spans 17 residues. CDR3 DNA: TGCAGTGCCAAAAAAAACCGGGGCAGGGGAACGTCTGACGAGCAGTACTTC. Encoded protein: CSAKKNRGRGTSDEQYF.

The chain joins TRBV9 to TRBJ2-7; D tentatively reads TRBD1 or TRBD2 (5 bases each). V lost 0 bases and J 4 bases, leaving 14 bases between the germline ends. This CDR3 spans 15 amino acids. The germline gives CDR1 SGDLS, CDR2 YYNGEE. The CDR3 bases are TGTGCCAGCAGCGTAGGAGGGCAGGGTCGGTACGAGCAGTACTTC. As protein: CASSVGGQGRYEQYF.

The rearrangement links TRBV24-1 to TRBJ2-1, with 8 bases matching TRBD2. The CDR3 runs 15 residues. The V segment lost 3 bases and the J segment 8 bases; nucleotides outside the gene matches: 8. Germline-derived CDR1 and CDR2 are KGHDR and SFDVKD. DNA for the CDR3: TGTGCCACCAGTGATCCCAGCGGGAGTCTCGATGAGCAGTTCTTC. Translating it yields CATSDPSGSLDEQFF.

On this clonotype: The junction departs from the called germline gene at one end, perhaps through a read error. This chain uses TRBV27 with TRBJ2-7; D perhaps matches TRBD2 (7 bases). Germline CDR1 MNHEY, CDR2 SMNVEV (reference sequence). This CDR3 contains 13 residues. CDR3 sequence: CASRFTGGYERYF. CDR3 sequence (DNA): TGTGCCAGCAGGTTCACGGGGGGCTACGAGCGGTACTTC.

This chain links TRBV7-3 with TRBJ2-7; 9 bases fit TRBD1. Trimming at V came to 2 bases and at J to 7 bases, leaving 12 bases not matched to a gene. Germline V gene sequence: CDR1 SGHTA, CDR2 FQGTGA. The CDR3 runs to 16 residues. In DNA, the CDR3 is TGTGCCAGCAGCTTATTTGGGACAGGGAGTTACAATGAGCAGTACTTC. It yields the protein CASSLFGTGSYNEQYF.

For this clonotype: One junction end does not reproduce the germline sequence, and a read error may be involved. The rearrangement joins TRBV27 to TRBJ1-2, with 10 bases fitting TRBD1. The CDR3 is 15 residues long. The germline V gene has CDR1 MNHEY and CDR2 SMNVEV (reference sequence). CDR3 loop: CASSPLTGGPYGYTF. The DNA of the CDR3 is TGCGCCAGCAGCCCGCTGACAGGGGGCCCCTATGGCTACACCTTC.

The rearrangement joins TRBV6-1 to TRBJ1-1, with 7 nucleotides matching TRBD1. The CDR3 extends over 14 amino acids. After removal of 6 bases from V and 3 bases from J, the junction contained 7 bases not matched to a gene. Per the germline V gene, CDR1 is MNHNS and CDR2 is SASEGT. For the CDR3, the DNA is TGTGCCAGCAGAGACTACGACAGGGACACTGAAGCTTTCTTT. Its translation: CASRDYDRDTEAFF.

The rearrangement joins TRBV6-1 to TRBJ2-1, with D perhaps TRBD1 or TRBD2 (6 bases each). Germline CDR1 is MNHNS and CDR2 is SASEGT. This CDR3 is built from 15 residues. V dropped 3 bases and J dropped 5 bases, with 14 bases sitting between them. The CDR3 protein is CASSDATGANNEQFF. The DNA of the CDR3 is TGTGCCAGCAGTGATGCGACGGGGGCCAACAATGAGCAGTTCTTC.

The chain links TRBV6-5 to TRBJ1-4, with a tentative D call TRBD1 (5 bases). The CDR3 extends over 17 amino acids. The V gene's germline CDR1 is MNHEY and CDR2 SVGAGI. V lost 4 bases and J lost 8, with 23 bases in between. This CDR3 is CASSFQRQGGIGEKLFF. CDR3 coding DNA: TGTGCCAGCAGTTTCCAGCGTCAGGGTGGTATAGGAGAAAAACTGTTTTTT.

This clonotype turned up a few times. CDR3 sequence reads: CSVEGLRGRAISSYNEQFF. The DNA of the CDR3 is TGCAGCGTTGAAGGGTTAAGGGGGCGCGCGATTAGCTCCTACAATGAGCAGTTCTTC. The chain is built from TRBV29-1 and TRBJ2-1, with 7 nucleotides matching TRBD1. CDR1 is SQVTM, CDR2 ANQGSEA, per germline. The CDR3 loop spans 19 amino acids. With V trimmed by 1 base and J by 0 bases, 15 bases remained unmatched.